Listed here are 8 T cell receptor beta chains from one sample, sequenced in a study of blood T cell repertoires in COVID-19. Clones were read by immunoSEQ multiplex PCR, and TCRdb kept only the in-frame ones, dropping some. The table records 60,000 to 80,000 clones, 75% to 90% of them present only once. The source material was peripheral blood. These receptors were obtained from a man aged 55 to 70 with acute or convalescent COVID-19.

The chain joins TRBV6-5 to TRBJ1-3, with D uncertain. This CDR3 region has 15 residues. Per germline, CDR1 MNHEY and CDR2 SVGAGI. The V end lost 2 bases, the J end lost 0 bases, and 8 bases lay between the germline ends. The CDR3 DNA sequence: TGTGCCAGCAGTTACGGAGCGATCTCTGGAAACACCATATATTTT. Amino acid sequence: CASSYGAISGNTIYF.

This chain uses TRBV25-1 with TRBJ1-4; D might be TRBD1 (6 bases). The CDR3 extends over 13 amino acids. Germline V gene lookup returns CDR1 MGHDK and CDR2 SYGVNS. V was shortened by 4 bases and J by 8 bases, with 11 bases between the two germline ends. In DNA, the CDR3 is TGTGCCAGCAGTGCAGGGGATGGAGAAAAACTGTTTTTT. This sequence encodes CASSAGDGEKLFF.

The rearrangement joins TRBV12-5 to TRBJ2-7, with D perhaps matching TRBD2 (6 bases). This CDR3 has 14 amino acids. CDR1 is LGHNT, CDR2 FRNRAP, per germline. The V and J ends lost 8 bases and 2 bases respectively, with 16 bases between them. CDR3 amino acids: CASIRSGPTYEQYF. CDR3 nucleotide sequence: TGTGCTAGTATAAGAAGCGGGCCTACCTACGAGCAGTACTTC.

In nucleotides, the CDR3 is TGTGCCAGCAGCTCCCCGACAGCTAACTATGGCTACACCTTC. Translation gives CASSSPTANYGYTF. The gene calls are TRBV13 and TRBJ1-2; tentatively, D is TRBD1 (5 bases). The CDR3 runs 14 residues. V shed 4 bases and J shed 0 bases, with 9 bases lying between them. Germline V gene sequence: CDR1 PRHDT, CDR2 FYEKMQ (reference sequence).

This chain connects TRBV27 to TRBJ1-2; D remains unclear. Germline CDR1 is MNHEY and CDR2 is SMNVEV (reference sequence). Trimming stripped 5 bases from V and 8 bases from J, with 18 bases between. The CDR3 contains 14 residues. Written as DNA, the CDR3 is TGTGCCAGCAGTCTCACTAGGTCCCTCGCAGGCTACACCTTC. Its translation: CASSLTRSLAGYTF.

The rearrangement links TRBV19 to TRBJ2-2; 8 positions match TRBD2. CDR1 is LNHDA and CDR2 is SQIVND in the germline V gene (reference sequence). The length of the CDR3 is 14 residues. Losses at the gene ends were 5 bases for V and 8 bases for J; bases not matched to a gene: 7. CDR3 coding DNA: TGTGCCAGTAGTCAACGGACTAGCAGTGGGGAGCTGTTTTTT. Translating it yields CASSQRTSSGELFF.

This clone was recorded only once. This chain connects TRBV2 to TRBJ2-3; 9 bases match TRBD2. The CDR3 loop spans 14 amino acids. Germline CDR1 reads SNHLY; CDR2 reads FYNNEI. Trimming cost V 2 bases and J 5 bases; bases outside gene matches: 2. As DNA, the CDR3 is TGTGCCAGCAGTGAACCTAGCGGGGAAGATACGCAGTATTTT. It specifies CASSEPSGEDTQYF.

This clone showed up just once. CDR3 nucleotide sequence: TGTGCCAGCAGAAGCCCGGGAGATCCCTACGAGCAGTACTTC. It codes for CASRSPGDPYEQYF. J is TRBJ2-7 and V is TRBV5-8; D perhaps matches TRBD2 (6 bases). CDR1 is SGHTS, CDR2 YDEGEE, per germline. This CDR3 contains 14 residues. V lost 5 bases, J lost 2 bases, and 14 bases lay in between.